Following are 9 T cell receptor beta chains from one sample sequenced in a study of long-term antiretroviral therapy in people with HIV. The run of the v3.0 immunoSEQ assay was at survey level. Libraries were prepared by immunoSEQ multiplex PCR; TCRdb keeps only in-frame clonotypes and omits some of them. Among 25,000 to 35,000 clones listed, 75% to 95% were seen once. Sequencing used unsorted PBMCs, obtained 5 to 5.5 years after starting antiretroviral therapy. These TCRs come from a woman aged 40 to 49 with HIV.

The J gene is TRBJ1-1, the V gene TRBV6-1; weak D call: TRBD1 (6 bases). V shed 5 bases and J shed 3 bases, with 10 bases lying between them. The CDR3 totals 13 residues. CDR1 and CDR2 from the germline V gene are MNHNS and SASEGT. The CDR3 region is CASSNRVDTEAFF. Here the CDR3 DNA reads TGTGCCAGCAGTAACAGGGTTGACACTGAAGCTTTCTTT.

The gene calls are TRBV6-6 and TRBJ1-1; no definite D call. V lost 0 bases, J lost 1 base, and 6 bases lay in between. Looked up from germline, CDR1 is MNHNY and CDR2 is SVGAGI (reference sequence). The CDR3 is 14 residues long. The DNA for the CDR3 is TGTGCCAGCAGTTACTCTGTGGAGAACACTGAAGCTTTCTTT. The encoded protein is CASSYSVENTEAFF.

J is TRBJ2-2 and V is TRBV11-2, with 7 bases lining up with TRBD2. Losses at the gene ends were 5 bases for V and 4 bases for J; bases not matched to a gene: 10. Germline lookup yields CDR1 SGHAT and CDR2 FQNNGV. The CDR3 runs to 16 residues. The CDR3 coding sequence is TGTGCCAGCAGCGCCTCTAGCGGACCCTTCACCGGGGAGCTGTTTTTT. This encodes CASSASSGPFTGELFF.

This rearrangement joins TRBV5-1 to TRBJ1-4; 8 bases are shared with TRBD1. The length of the CDR3 is 17 residues. Germline trimming cut 0 bases from V and 5 bases from J; bases unmatched to any gene: 9. CDR1 SGHRS and CDR2 YFSETQ come from the germline V gene. As DNA, the CDR3 is TGCGCCAGCAGCTTGGGGACAGGGAGGGCAGACAATGAAAAACTGTTTTTT. Translation gives CASSLGTGRADNEKLFF.

The gene calls are TRBV7-2 and TRBJ2-7, with 13 nucleotides matching TRBD2. Unmatched junction bases numbered 11, after V lost 5 bases and J lost 7 bases. From germline, CDR1 is SGHTA and CDR2 FQGNSA. The CDR3 runs 16 residues. The CDR3 sequence: CASSLSWTSGSNEQYF. DNA of the CDR3: TGTGCCAGCAGCCTTTCTTGGACTAGCGGGAGTAATGAGCAGTACTTC. The full variable domain, its missing parts supplied by reference TRBV7-2 and TRBJ2-7, is GAGVSQSPSNKVTEKGKDVELRCDPISGHTALYWYRQSLGQGLEFLIYFQGNSAPDKSGLPSDRFSAERTGGSVSTLTIQRTQQEDSAVYLCASSLSWTSGSNEQYFGPGTRLTVT.

This chain uses TRBV27 with TRBJ2-7; 16 bases line up with TRBD2. The CDR3 spans 21 residues. Germline V gene sequence: CDR1 MNHEY, CDR2 SMNVEV (reference sequence). V lost 4 bases, J lost 4 bases, and 19 bases stayed unmatched. The CDR3 nucleotides are TGTGCCAGCAGTTGGATGAAAGCCGGGACTAGCGGGAGGGCCGGTGTATACGAGCAGTACTTC. Its translation is CASSWMKAGTSGRAGVYEQYF.

This clone showed up just a few times. The chain couples TRBV6-6 to TRBJ2-3; perhaps TRBD1 as D (6 bases). V was shortened by 0 bases and J by 5 bases, with 12 bases between the two germline ends. CDR1 is MNHNY, CDR2 SVGAGI, per germline (reference sequence). The length of the CDR3 is 15 residues. CDR3 DNA: TGTGCCAGCAGTTACTCGGACGTCAGGGGAGATACGCAGTATTTT. Its protein product is CASSYSDVRGDTQYF.

This sequence joins TRBV27 and TRBJ2-2; D not certain. The V gene lost 6 bases and the J gene lost 4 bases, with 9 bases spanning the gap. The CDR3 length is 13 residues. Germline V gene lookup returns CDR1 MNHEY and CDR2 SMNVEV (reference sequence). CDR3 in amino acids: CASSLLGTGELFF. The CDR3 DNA sequence: TGTGCCAGCAGCCTTTTGGGCACCGGGGAGCTGTTTTTT.

The CDR3 reads CASSFDKHTGELFF. The CDR3 coding sequence is TGCGCCAGCAGCTTCGATAAGCACACCGGGGAGCTGTTTTTT. The chain recombines TRBV5-1 with TRBJ2-2; D gene ambiguous. Deletions cut 2 bases from V and 3 bases from J, with 8 bases between. The germline V gene encodes CDR1 SGHRS and CDR2 YFSETQ. The CDR3 extends over 14 amino acids.